The entry below gives a single TCR beta chain sequence along with its context. Using a J-beta primer mix together with a sample-barcoded 5' primer, a second PCR was run for roughly 6 to 12 cycles. TCRdb used MiXCR to reprocess the 5' RACE reads, holding one entry per CDR3 protein. The sample contains about 1,000,000 distinct CDR3 sequences, 45% of which appear only once. This specimen comes from a study of blood T cells in healthy people across ages. This clonotype was obtained from a woman in her sixties in good health. The source material was blood.

The CDR3 loop reads CASSQETELYGYTF. CDR3 bases: TGCGCCAGCAGCCAAGAAACAGAACTCTATGGCTACACCTTC. The rearrangement uses TRBV4-1 and TRBJ1-2; D uncertain. Germline values: CDR1 MGHRA, CDR2 YSYEKL. V lost 0 bases and J 4 bases, leaving 9 bases between the germline ends. The CDR3 sequence is 14 residues long.